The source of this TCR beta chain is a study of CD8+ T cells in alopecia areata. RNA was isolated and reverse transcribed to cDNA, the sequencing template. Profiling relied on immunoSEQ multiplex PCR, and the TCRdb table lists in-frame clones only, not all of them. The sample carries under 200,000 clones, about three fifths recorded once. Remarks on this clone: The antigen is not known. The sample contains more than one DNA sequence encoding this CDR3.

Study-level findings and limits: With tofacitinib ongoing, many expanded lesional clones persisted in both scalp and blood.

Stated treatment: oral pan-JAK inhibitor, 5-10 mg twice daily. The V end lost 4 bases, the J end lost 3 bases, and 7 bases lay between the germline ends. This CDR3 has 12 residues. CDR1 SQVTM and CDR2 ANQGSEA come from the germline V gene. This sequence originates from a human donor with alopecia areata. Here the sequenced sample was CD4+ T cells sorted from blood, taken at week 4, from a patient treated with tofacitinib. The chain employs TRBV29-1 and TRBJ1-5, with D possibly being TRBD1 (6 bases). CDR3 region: CSVGGLNQPQHF. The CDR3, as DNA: TGCAGCGTTGGGGGGCTCAATCAGCCCCAGCATTTT.